This TCR beta chain was recorded in a study of OX40 agonist ivuxolimab in advanced cancers. About the research overall: Three patients, one with hepatocellular carcinoma and two with cutaneous melanoma, responded partially.

Study-wide findings and caveats: Researchers did not establish what antigens the expanded peripheral T cells target. In CD8+ T cells, expanded clones were on average more numerous than in CD4+.

Autoimmune disease history or systemic immunosuppression excluded patients. The count of this clone is one. Its antigen is still unknown. Germline CDR1 reads SGHRS; CDR2 reads YFSETQ. The CDR3 is made up of 12 amino acids. The germline V and J ends were trimmed by 4 bases and 8 bases, with 10 bases remaining between them. The assay was immunoSEQ multiplex PCR, and TCRdb's table has in-frame clones only and misses some. The sample has approximately 100,000 clones; approximately 90% are singletons. The chain couples TRBV5-1 to TRBJ1-5; weak D call: TRBD1 (5 bases). The clonotype was recovered from an adult with an advanced solid tumor such as melanoma, head and neck, liver or kidney cancer. This material consisted of CD4+ or CD8+ T cells sorted from blood, taken in a trial of the OX40 agonist ivuxolimab. CDR3 amino acids: CASSRDGEPQHF. In nucleotides, the CDR3 is TGCGCCAGCAGCCGGGACGGGGAGCCCCAGCATTTT. Using reference TRBV5-1 and TRBJ1-5 for the parts outside the CDR3, the full variable domain is KAGVTQTPRYLIKTRGQQVTLSCSPISGHRSVSWYQQTPGQGLQFLFEYFSETQRNKGNFPGRFSGRQFSNSRSEMNVSTLELGDSALYLCASSRDGEPQHFGDGTRLSIL.